This T cell receptor beta chain comes out of a study of T cell responses to AZD1222 COVID-19 vaccine. Study results and caveats: Samples come after the peak T cell response, not at day 14. As reported, nearly half of all spike-specific TCRs target variant regions that are unmutated. CD4 TCRs covered the whole spike, strongest at regions 160-218 and 743-854.

Second-dose schedules of about 4 or about 12 weeks were combined. Repertoires were generated with immunoSEQ multiplex PCR, while TCRdb's copy carries only in-frame clones and drops some. The top ten hold about 2.5% of the sample, which has approximately 100,000 clones, roughly 87% seen once. CDR1 is SGHRS and CDR2 is YFSETQ in the germline V gene. There are 11 residues in the CDR3. Trimming left V 1 base short and J 5 bases short, with 3 bases between. About this clone itself: What it recognizes is unknown.

This chain links TRBV5-1 with TRBJ2-5, with D unresolved. The sample was peripheral blood, taken 28 days after the second AZD1222 dose. This clonotype was obtained from an adult who received the AZD1222 COVID-19 vaccine. The CDR3 loop reads CASSLSETQYF. The CDR3 DNA reads TGCGCCAGCAGCTTGAGTGAGACCCAGTACTTC.